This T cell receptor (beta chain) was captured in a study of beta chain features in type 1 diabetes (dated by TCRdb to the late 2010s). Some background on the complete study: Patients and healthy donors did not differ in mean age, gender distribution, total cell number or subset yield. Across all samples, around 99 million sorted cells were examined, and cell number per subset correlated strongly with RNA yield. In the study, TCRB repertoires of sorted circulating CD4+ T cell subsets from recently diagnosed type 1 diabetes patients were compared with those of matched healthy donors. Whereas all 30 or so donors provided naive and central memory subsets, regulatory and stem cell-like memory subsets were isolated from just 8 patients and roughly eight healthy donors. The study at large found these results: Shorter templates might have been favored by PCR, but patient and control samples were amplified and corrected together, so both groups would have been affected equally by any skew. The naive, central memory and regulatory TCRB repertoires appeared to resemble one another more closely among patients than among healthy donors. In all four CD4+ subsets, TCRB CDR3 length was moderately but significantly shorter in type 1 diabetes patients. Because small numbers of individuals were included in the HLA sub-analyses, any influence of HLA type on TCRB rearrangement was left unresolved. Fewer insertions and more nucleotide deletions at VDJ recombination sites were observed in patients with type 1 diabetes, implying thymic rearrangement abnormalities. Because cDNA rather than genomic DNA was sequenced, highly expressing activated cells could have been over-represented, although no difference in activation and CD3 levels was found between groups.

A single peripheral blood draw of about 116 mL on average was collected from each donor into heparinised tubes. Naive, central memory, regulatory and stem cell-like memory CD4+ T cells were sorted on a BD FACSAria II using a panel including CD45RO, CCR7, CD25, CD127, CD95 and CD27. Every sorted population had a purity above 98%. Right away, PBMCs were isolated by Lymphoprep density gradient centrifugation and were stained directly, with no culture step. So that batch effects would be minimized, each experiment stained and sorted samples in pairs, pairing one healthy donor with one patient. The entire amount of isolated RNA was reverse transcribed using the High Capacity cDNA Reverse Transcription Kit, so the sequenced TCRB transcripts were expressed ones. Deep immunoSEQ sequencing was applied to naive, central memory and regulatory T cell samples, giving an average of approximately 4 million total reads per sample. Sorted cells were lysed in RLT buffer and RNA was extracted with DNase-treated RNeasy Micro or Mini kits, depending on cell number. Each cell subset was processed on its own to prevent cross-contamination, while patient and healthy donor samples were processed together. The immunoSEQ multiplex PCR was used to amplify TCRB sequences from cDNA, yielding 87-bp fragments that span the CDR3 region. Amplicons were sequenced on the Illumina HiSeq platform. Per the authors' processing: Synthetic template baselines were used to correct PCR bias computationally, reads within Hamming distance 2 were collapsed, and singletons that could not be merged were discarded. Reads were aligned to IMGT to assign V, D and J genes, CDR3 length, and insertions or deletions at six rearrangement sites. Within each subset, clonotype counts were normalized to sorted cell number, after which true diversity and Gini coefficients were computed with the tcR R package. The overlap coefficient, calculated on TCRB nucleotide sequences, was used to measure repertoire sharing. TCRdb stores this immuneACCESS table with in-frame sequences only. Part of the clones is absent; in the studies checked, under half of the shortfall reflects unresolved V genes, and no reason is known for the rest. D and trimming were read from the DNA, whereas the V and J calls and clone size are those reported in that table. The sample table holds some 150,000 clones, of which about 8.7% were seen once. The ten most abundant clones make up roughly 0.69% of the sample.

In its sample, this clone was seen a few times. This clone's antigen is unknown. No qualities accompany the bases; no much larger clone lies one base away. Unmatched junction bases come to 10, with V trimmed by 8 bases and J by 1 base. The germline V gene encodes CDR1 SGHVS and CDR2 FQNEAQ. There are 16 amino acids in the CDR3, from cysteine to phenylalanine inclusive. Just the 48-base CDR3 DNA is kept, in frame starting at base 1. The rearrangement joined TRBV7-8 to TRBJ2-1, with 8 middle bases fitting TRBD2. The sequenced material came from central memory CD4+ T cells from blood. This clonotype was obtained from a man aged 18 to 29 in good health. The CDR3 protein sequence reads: CASAESGTSSYNEQFF. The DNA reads TGTGCCAGCGCGGAATCCGGGACTAGTTCCTACAATGAGCAGTTCTTC.